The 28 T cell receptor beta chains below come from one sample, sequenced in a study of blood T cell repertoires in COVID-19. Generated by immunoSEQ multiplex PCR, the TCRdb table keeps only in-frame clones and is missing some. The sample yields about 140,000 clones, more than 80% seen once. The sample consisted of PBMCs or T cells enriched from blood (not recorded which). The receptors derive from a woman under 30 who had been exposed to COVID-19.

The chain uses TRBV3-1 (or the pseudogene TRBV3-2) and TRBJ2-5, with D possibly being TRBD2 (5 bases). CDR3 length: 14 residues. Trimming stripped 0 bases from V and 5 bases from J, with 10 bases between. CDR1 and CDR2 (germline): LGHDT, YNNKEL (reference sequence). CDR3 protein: CASSQDEGWETQYF. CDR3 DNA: TGTGCCAGCAGCCAAGACGAGGGATGGGAGACCCAGTACTTC.

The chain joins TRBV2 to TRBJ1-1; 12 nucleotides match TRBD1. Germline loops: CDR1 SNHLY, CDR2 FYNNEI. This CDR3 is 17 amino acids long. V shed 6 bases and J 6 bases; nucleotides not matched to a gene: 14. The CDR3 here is CASSENRDRGPVSEAFF. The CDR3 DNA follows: TGTGCCAGCAGCGAGAATCGGGACAGGGGGCCGGTTTCTGAAGCTTTCTTT.

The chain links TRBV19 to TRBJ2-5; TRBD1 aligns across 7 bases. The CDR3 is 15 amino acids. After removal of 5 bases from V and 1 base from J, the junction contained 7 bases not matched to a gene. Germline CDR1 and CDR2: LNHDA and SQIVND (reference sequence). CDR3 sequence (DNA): TGTGCCAGTAGTGACCGGGACAGAGCCCAAGAGACCCAGTACTTC. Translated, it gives CASSDRDRAQETQYF.

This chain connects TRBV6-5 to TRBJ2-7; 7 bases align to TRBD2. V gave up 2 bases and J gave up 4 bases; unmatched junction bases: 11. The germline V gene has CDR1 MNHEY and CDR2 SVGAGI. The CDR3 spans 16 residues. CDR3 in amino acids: CASSYGGGGSRYEQYF. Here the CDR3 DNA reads TGTGCCAGCAGTTACGGGGGTGGCGGGAGTAGGTACGAGCAGTACTTC.

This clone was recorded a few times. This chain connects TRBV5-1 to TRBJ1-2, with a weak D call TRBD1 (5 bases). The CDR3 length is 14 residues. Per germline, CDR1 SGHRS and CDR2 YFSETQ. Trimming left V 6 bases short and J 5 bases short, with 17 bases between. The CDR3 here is CASTRAGGAYGYTF. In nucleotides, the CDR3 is TGCGCCAGCACCCGCGCCGGGGGAGCTTATGGCTACACCTTC.

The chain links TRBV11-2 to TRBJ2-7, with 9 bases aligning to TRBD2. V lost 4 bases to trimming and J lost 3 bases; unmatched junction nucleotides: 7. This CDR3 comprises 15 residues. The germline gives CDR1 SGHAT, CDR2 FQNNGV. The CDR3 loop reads CASSSTGTSHYEQYF. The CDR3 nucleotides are TGTGCCAGCAGCTCTACCGGGACTAGCCACTACGAGCAGTACTTC. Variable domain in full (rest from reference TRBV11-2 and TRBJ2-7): EAGVAQSPRYKIIEKRQSVAFWCNPISGHATLYWYQQILGQGPKLLIQFQNNGVVDDSQLPKDRFSAERLKGVDSTLKIQPAKLEDSAVYLCASSSTGTSHYEQYFGPGTRLTVT.

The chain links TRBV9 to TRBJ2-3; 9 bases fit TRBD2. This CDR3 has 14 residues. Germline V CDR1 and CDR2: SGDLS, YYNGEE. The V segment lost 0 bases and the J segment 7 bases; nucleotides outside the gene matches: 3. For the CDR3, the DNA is TGTGCCAGCAGCGTAGGGCTAGCGGGAAATACGCAGTATTTT. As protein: CASSVGLAGNTQYF.

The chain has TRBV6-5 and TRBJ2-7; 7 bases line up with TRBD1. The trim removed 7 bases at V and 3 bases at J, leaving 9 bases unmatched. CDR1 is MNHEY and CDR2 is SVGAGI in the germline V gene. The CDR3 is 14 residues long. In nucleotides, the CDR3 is TGTGCCAGCACCCCAGGGGGACACCGCTACGAGCAGTACTTC. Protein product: CASTPGGHRYEQYF.

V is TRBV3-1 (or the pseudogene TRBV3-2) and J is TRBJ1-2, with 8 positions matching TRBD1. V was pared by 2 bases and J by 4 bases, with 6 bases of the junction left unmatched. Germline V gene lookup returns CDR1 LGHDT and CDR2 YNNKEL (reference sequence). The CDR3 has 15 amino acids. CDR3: CASSQRTGTGYGYTF. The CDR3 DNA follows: TGTGCCAGCAGCCAAAGGACAGGGACGGGCTATGGCTACACCTTC.

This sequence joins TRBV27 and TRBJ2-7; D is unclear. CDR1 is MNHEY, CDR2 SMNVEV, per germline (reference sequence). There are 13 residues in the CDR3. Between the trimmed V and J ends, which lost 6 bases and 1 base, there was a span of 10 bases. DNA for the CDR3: TGTGCCAGCAGGGTCCAGGATTCCTACGAGCAGTACTTC. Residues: CASRVQDSYEQYF.

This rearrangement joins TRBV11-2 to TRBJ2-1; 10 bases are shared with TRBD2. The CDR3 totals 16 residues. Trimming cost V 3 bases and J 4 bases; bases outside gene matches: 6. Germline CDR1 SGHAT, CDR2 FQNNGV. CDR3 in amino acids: CASSFTASGSYNEQFF. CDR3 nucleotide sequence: TGTGCCAGCAGCTTCACGGCTAGCGGGAGTTACAATGAGCAGTTCTTC.

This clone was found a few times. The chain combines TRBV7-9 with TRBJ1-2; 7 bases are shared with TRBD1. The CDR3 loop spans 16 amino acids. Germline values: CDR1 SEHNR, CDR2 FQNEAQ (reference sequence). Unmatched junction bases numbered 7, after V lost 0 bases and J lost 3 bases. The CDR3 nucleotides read TGTGCCAGCAGCTTAGCATTGACAGGGATTGACTATGGCTACACCTTC. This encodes CASSLALTGIDYGYTF.

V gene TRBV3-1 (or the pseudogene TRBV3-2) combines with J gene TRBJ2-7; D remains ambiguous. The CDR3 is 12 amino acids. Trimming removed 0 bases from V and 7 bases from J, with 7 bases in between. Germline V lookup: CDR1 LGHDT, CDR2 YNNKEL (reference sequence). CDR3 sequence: CASSQEVREQYF. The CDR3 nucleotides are TGTGCCAGCAGCCAAGAGGTTCGGGAGCAGTACTTC.

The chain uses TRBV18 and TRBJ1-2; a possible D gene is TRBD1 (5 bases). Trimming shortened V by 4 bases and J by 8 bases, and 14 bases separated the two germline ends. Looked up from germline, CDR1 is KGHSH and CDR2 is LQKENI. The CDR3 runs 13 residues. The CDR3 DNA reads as TGTGCCAGCTCACTCCCGGACATGAGGGGCTACACCTTC. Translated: CASSLPDMRGYTF.

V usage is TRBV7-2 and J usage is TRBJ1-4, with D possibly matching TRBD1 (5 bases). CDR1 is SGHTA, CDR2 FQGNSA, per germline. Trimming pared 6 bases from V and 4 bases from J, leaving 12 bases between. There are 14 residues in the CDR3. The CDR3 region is CASSRGSDNEKLFF. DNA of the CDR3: TGTGCCAGCAGTAGGGGTTCAGATAATGAAAAACTGTTTTTT.

Here the CDR3 reads CASSEGLADTSYEQYF. DNA for the CDR3: TGTGCCAGCAGTGAGGGTCTAGCGGATACTTCCTACGAGCAGTACTTC. This rearrangement joins TRBV25-1 to TRBJ2-7; 7 bases align to TRBD2. Germline trimming cut 3 bases from V and 1 base from J; bases unmatched to any gene: 9. CDR1 MGHDK and CDR2 SYGVNS come from the germline V gene. The CDR3 loop spans 16 amino acids.

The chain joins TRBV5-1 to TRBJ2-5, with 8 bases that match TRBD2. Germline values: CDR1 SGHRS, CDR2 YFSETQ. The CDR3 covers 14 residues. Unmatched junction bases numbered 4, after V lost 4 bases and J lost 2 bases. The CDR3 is CASSPGTRQETQYF. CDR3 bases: TGCGCCAGCAGCCCCGGGACTAGACAAGAGACCCAGTACTTC. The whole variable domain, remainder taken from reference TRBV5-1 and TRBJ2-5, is KAGVTQTPRYLIKTRGQQVTLSCSPISGHRSVSWYQQTPGQGLQFLFEYFSETQRNKGNFPGRFSGRQFSNSRSEMNVSTLELGDSALYLCASSPGTRQETQYFGPGTRLLVL.

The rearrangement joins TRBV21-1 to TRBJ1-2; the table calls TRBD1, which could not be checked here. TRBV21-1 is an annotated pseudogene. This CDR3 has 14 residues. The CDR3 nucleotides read TGTGCCAGCAGCAAAGTTCCGACAACAGATGGCTACACCTTC. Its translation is CASSKVPTTDGYTF.

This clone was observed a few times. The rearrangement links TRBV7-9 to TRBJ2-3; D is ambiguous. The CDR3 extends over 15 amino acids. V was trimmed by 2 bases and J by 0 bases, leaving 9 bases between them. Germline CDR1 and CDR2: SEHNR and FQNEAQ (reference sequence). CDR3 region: CASSLWRGSTDTQYF. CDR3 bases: TGTGCCAGCAGCTTATGGCGCGGCAGCACAGATACGCAGTATTTT. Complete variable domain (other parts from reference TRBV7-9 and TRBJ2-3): DTGVSQNPRHKITKRGQNVTFRCDPISEHNRLYWYRQTLGQGPEFLTYFQNEAQLEKSRLLSDRFSAERPKGSFSTLEIQRTEQGDSAMYLCASSLWRGSTDTQYFGPGTRLTVL.

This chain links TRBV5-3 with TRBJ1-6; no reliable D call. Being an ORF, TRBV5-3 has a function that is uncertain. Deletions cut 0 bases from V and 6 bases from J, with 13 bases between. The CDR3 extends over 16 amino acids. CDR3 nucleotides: TGTGCCAGAAGCTTGGAACAGCCGCAAGGTAATTCACCCCTCCACTTT. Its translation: CARSLEQPQGNSPLHF.

CDR3 nucleotides: TGCGCCAGCAGCCAGTTTGGGACAGGACGAGAGACCCAGTACTTC. This codes for CASSQFGTGRETQYF. The chain employs TRBV4-3 and TRBJ2-5, with 8 bases aligning to TRBD1. This CDR3 is 15 amino acids long. CDR1 LGHNA and CDR2 YSLEER come from the germline V gene. V trimming: 3 bases; J trimming: 4 bases; junction bases outside the gene matches: 7.

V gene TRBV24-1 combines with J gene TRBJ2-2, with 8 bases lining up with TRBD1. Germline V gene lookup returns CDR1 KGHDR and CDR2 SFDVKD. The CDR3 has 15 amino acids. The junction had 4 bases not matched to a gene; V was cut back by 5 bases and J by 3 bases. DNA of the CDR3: TGTGCCACCAGTGGACGGACAGGGTACACCGGGGAGCTGTTTTTT. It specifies CATSGRTGYTGELFF.

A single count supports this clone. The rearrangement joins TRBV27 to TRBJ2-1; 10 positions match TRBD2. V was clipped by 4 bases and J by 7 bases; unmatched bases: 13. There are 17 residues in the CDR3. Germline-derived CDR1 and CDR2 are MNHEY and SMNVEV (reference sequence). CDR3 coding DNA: TGTGCCAGCAGTTCCACCCCAAGCGGGAGGGCTGGGAATGAGCAGTTCTTC. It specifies CASSSTPSGRAGNEQFF.

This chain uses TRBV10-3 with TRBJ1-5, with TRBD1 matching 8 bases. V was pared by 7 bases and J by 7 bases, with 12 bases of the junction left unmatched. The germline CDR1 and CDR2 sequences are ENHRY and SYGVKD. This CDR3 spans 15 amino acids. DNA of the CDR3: TGTGCCATCAAGAACTCGACAGGGGTGGAACAGCCCCAGCATTTT. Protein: CAIKNSTGVEQPQHF.

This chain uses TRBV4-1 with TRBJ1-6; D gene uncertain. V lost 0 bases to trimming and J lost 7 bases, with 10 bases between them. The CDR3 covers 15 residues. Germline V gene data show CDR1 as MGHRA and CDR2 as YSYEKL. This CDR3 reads CASSQEAGLNSPLHF. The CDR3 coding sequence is TGCGCCAGCAGCCAAGAGGCCGGACTAAATTCACCCCTCCACTTT.

CDR3 in amino acids: CASSGSLYGYTF. The CDR3 DNA is TGTGCCAGCAGTGGTAGCCTCTATGGCTACACCTTC. The chain couples TRBV5-6 to TRBJ1-2, with D hard to call. V lost 5 bases, J lost 4 bases, and 9 bases lay in between. The CDR3 has 12 amino acids. Germline CDR1 and CDR2: SGHDT and YYEEEE. The whole variable domain, filled in from reference TRBV5-6 and TRBJ1-2, reads DAGVTQSPTHLIKTRGQQVTLRCSPKSGHDTVSWYQQALGQGPQFIFQYYEEEERQRGNFPDRFSGHQFPNYSSELNVNALLLGDSALYLCASSGSLYGYTFGSGTRLTVV.

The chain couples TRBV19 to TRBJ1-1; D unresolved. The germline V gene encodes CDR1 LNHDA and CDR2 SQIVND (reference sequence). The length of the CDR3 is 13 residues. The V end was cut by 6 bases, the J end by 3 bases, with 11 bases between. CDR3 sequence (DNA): TGTGCCAGTAGGACCGGGAGGCACACTGAAGCTTTCTTT. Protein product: CASRTGRHTEAFF.

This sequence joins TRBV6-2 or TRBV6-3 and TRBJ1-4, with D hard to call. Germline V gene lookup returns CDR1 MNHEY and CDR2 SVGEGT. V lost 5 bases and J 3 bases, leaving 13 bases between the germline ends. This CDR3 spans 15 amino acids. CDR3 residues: CASSHRETANEKLFF. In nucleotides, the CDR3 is TGTGCCAGCAGTCATCGGGAGACGGCTAATGAAAAACTGTTTTTT.